This TCR beta chain was captured in a study of shared clonotypes between healthy human individuals. Whole-study findings and limits: Estimated richness was generally greater in naive than memory subsets. Shared clonotypes: 4.5% to 5% naive CD4, under 4% naive CD8, 2% to 2.5% memory CD4, 0.4% to 0.5% memory CD8.

On this clone itself: Its antigen remains unknown.

None of the donors, who were healthy HIV-negative adults, had recently had acute infections or vaccinations. Germline V gene lookup returns CDR1 SGDLS and CDR2 YYNGEE. This CDR3 region has 16 residues. Trimming took off 2 bases at V and 1 base at J, with 15 bases between the two ends. Repertoires were generated with immunoSEQ multiplex PCR, while TCRdb's copy carries only in-frame clones and drops some. This table holds over 2 million clones, about 95% found once. The chain links TRBV9 to TRBJ1-1; D uncertain. This sequence originates from a man aged 18 to 29 in good health. The specimen was naive CD4+ T cells sorted from blood. The sample's subset: CD45RA+ positively selected. CDR3 loop: CASSVTGEFTNTEAFF. For the CDR3, the DNA is TGTGCCAGCAGCGTTACGGGCGAATTTACGAACACTGAAGCTTTCTTT.